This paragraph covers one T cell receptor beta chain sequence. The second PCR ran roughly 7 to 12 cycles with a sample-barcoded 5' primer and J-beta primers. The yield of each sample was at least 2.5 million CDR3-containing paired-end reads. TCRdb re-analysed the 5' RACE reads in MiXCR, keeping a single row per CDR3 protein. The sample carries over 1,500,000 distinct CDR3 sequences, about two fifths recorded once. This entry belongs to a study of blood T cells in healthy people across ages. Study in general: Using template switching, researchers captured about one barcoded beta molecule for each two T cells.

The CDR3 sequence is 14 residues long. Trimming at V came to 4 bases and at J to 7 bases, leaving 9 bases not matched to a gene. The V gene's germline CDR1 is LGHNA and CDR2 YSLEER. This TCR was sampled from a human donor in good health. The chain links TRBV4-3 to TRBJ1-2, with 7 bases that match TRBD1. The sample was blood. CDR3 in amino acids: CASSRTTGLSGYTF. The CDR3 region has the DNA TGCGCCAGCAGCCGCACGACAGGGTTAAGTGGCTACACCTTC.